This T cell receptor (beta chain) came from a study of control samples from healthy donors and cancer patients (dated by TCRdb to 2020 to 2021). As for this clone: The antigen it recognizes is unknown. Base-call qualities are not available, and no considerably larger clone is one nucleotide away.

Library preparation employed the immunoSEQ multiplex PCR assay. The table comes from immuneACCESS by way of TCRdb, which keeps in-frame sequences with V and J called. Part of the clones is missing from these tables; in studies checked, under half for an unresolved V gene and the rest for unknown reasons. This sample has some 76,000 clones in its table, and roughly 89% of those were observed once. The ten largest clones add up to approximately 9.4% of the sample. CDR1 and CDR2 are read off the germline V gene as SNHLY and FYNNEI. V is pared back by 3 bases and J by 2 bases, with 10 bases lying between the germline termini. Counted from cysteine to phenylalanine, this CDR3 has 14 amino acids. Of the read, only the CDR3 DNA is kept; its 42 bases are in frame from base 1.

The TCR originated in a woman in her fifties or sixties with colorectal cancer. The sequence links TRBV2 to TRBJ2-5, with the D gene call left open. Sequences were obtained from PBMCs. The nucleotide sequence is TGTGCCAGCAGTGATCTGACACCGCAAGAGACCCAGTACTTC. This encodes CASSDLTPQETQYF.